This T cell receptor (beta chain) comes out of a study of blood T cell repertoires in COVID-19. Study-wide context: Acute and convalescent COVID-19 specimens originated in the United States, Italy and Spain. In each case, the material was cDNA or gDNA derived from T cells, B-cell-depleted T cells, or PBMCs.

CDR1 LGHNA and CDR2 YNFKEQ come from the germline V gene. This CDR3 is built from 15 residues. Trimming took 6 bases from V and 4 from J; bases not matched to a gene: 2. In the source study's methods: Cell counts per sample came from amplifying reference gene primers. The repertoire was sequenced with immunoSEQ multiplex PCR; TCRdb's copy has only in-frame clones and lacks some. The V and J calls and clone size were taken over from that table, and D and trimming were inferred from the DNA. The sample contains around 450,000 clones, roughly 90% of which appear only once. This clone was picked up a small number of times.

Sequencing used peripheral blood. The clonotype was recovered from a woman in her thirties with acute or convalescent COVID-19. The chain links TRBV4-2 to TRBJ2-1; TRBD2 agrees at 14 bases. CDR3 sequence reads: CASSGTSGGYNEQFF. The CDR3 nucleotides are TGTGCCAGCAGTGGGACTAGCGGGGGTTACAATGAGCAGTTCTTC.